A single sample is the source of the 29 T cell receptor beta chains below, sequenced in a study of cytomegalovirus exposure and HLA in healthy donors. The PCR employed 60 Vbeta primers together with 13 Jbeta primers. Assay: immunoSEQ multiplex PCR; the TCRdb copy retains only in-frame clones and omits some. The sample yields 150,000 or so clones, 65% to 75% seen once. Sequenced material: PBMCs. The receptors come from a young man in good health and CMV-seronegative.

This clone has just a few counts. The chain is built from TRBV5-6 and TRBJ2-7; 9 bases map to TRBD2. V was clipped by 0 bases and J by 0 bases; unmatched bases: 1. This CDR3 contains 15 residues. CDR1 is SGHDT, CDR2 YYEEEE, per germline. CDR3 region: CASSLVLAGSYEQYF. Written as DNA, the CDR3 is TGTGCCAGCAGCTTGGTACTAGCGGGCTCCTACGAGCAGTACTTC.

The rearrangement joins TRBV5-4 to TRBJ2-1; 11 bases are shared with TRBD2. The length of the CDR3 is 14 residues. The germline CDR1 and CDR2 sequences are SGHNT and YYREEE (reference sequence). With V trimmed by 0 bases and J by 7 bases, 0 bases remained unmatched. In DNA form, the CDR3 reads TGTGCCAGCAGCTTGGGGACTAGCGGGAATGAGCAGTTCTTC. Translation: CASSLGTSGNEQFF.

This clone was seen only once. CDR3 loop: CASSQNPGQGETQYF. Here the CDR3 DNA reads TGTGCCAGCAGCCAAAATCCGGGACAGGGGGAGACCCAGTACTTC. V is TRBV4-2 and J is TRBJ2-5; 10 bases align to TRBD1. V lost 2 bases and J lost 5; bases outside the gene matches: 5. Germline CDR1 reads LGHNA; CDR2 reads YNFKEQ. The CDR3 has 15 residues.

The CDR3 loop is CASSTPGQFNQPQHF. CDR3 coding DNA: TGTGCCAGTAGTACCCCGGGACAGTTCAATCAGCCCCAGCATTTT. The chain carries TRBV19 and TRBJ1-5, with 7 bases that match TRBD1. The germline CDR1 and CDR2 sequences are LNHDA and SQIVND (reference sequence). Trimming at V came to 4 bases and at J to 3 bases, leaving 6 bases not matched to a gene. The CDR3 loop spans 15 amino acids.

V is TRBV7-9 and J is TRBJ2-5; D is unresolved. The CDR3 loop spans 11 amino acids. With 4 bases removed from V and 5 bases from J, the gap between germline ends came to 5 bases. CDR1 SEHNR and CDR2 FQNEAQ come from the germline V gene (reference sequence). The CDR3 region has the DNA TGTGCCAGCAGCTCCTCGGAGACCCAGTACTTC. Translated, it gives CASSSSETQYF.

This chain connects TRBV19 to TRBJ1-2; 7 positions match TRBD1. The ends lost 8 bases at V and 2 bases at J; junction bases unmatched: 2. CDR1 is LNHDA and CDR2 is SQIVND in the germline V gene (reference sequence). CDR3 length: 12 amino acids. In DNA form, the CDR3 reads TGTGCCAGTGGACAGGACAACTATGGCTACACCTTC. Amino acids: CASGQDNYGYTF.

V and J are TRBV27 and TRBJ1-1, with D maybe TRBD1 (5 bases). Germline V lookup: CDR1 MNHEY, CDR2 SMNVEV (reference sequence). Trimming removed 5 bases at V and 1 base at J, with 5 bases between. The CDR3 has 12 amino acids. The CDR3 is CASSTGNTEAFF. CDR3 in DNA: TGTGCCAGCAGTACAGGGAACACTGAAGCTTTCTTT.

A few counts support this clone. The chain carries TRBV11-2 and TRBJ1-2, with TRBD1 identical over 7 bases. The CDR3 is 15 residues long. Germline V gene sequence: CDR1 SGHAT, CDR2 FQNNGV. The ends lost 3 bases at V and 8 bases at J; junction bases unmatched: 12. The CDR3 DNA sequence: TGTGCCAGCAGCTTTAGACAGGGAGAGCTCCGAGGCTACACCTTC. Translation gives CASSFRQGELRGYTF.

The chain uses TRBV6-5 and TRBJ1-1; D perhaps matches TRBD1 (5 bases). V shed 5 bases and J shed 11 bases, with 15 bases lying between them. The CDR3 totals 12 residues. From germline, CDR1 is MNHEY and CDR2 SVGAGI. This CDR3 is CASSNPGGAAFF. The CDR3 DNA follows: TGTGCCAGCAGTAACCCCGGAGGGGCGGCTTTCTTT.

This clone came up a few times. A junction boundary mismatches the germline segment, possibly from a read error. The rearrangement joins TRBV28 to TRBJ1-5; maybe TRBD1 (5 bases). Per the germline V gene, CDR1 is MDHEN and CDR2 is SYDVKM. The CDR3 runs to 15 residues. CDR3 nucleotides: TGTGCCAGCAGTTTAGGGCAGGGAATAGATCAACCCCAGAATTTT. Protein: CASSLGQGIDQPQNF.

The chain carries TRBV6-5 and TRBJ1-6; 7 bases fit TRBD1. The CDR3 is 13 residues long. Germline V CDR1 and CDR2: MNHEY, SVGAGI. With V trimmed by 5 bases and J by 7 bases, 2 bases remained unmatched. In nucleotides, the CDR3 is TGTGCCAGCAGTGACAGGGTGAATTCACCCCTCCACTTT. It yields the protein CASSDRVNSPLHF.

This clone has only a few counts. The CDR3 coding sequence is TGTGCCAGCAGTGCAGACAATCAGCCCCAGCATTTT. It translates to CASSADNQPQHF. The rearrangement joins TRBV2 to TRBJ1-5; D ambiguous. V was trimmed by 4 bases and J by 3 bases, leaving 4 bases between them. Looked up from germline, CDR1 is SNHLY and CDR2 is FYNNEI. This CDR3 has 12 residues.

This rearrangement joins TRBV19 to TRBJ1-2, with D hard to call. Germline values: CDR1 LNHDA, CDR2 SQIVND (reference sequence). The CDR3 has 13 amino acids. V was clipped by 3 bases and J by 4 bases, with 9 bases between them. The CDR3 loop reads CASSISRGYGYTF. DNA for the CDR3: TGTGCCAGTAGTATTTCCAGAGGCTATGGCTACACCTTC. The full variable domain, completed using reference TRBV19 and TRBJ1-2, is DGGITQSPKYLFRKEGQNVTLSCEQNLNHDAMYWYRQDPGQGLRLIYYSQIVNDFQKGDIAEGYSVSREKKESFPLTVTSAQKNPTAFYLCASSISRGYGYTFGSGTRLTVV.

The chain carries TRBV4-3 and TRBJ1-1; D not certain. CDR3 length: 13 amino acids. The V end was cut by 4 bases, the J end by 7 bases, with 13 bases between. Germline-derived CDR1 and CDR2 are LGHNA and YSLEER. CDR3 DNA: TGCGCCAGCAGCCGAGACTGGAGTAGTGAAGCTTTCTTT. It encodes CASSRDWSSEAFF.

The V call is TRBV6-5, the J call TRBJ2-1, with 11 bases aligning to TRBD2. Germline V gives CDR1 MNHEY, CDR2 SVGAGI. After removal of 2 bases from V and 3 bases from J, the junction contained 3 bases not matched to a gene. This CDR3 contains 16 residues. The CDR3 DNA reads TGTGCCAGCAGTTACACCGGGACTAGCGGCTACAATGAGCAGTTCTTC. Its translation is CASSYTGTSGYNEQFF.

The chain links TRBV19 to TRBJ2-7, with D perhaps TRBD1 (6 bases). V lost 5 bases to trimming and J lost 7 bases, with 21 bases between them. The CDR3 has 15 amino acids. Germline V gene lookup returns CDR1 LNHDA and CDR2 SQIVND (reference sequence). The DNA for the CDR3 is TGTGCCAGTAGTGCGACAGGAGGTCTAGTTCGTGAGCAGTACTTC. Translated: CASSATGGLVREQYF.

The CDR3 DNA reads TGTGCCAGCAGCTCTCCGGGACAGGGGGGGGGCTCCTACGAGCAGTACTTC. Encoded protein: CASSSPGQGGGSYEQYF. The chain couples TRBV7-2 to TRBJ2-7; 11 nucleotides agree with TRBD1. This CDR3 comprises 17 residues. Germline V CDR1 and CDR2: SGHTA, FQGNSA. J lost 0 bases, V lost 4 bases, and 8 bases had no gene match.

The chain employs TRBV27 and TRBJ2-5, with 9 bases aligning to TRBD1. V lost 6 bases, J lost 7 bases, and 6 bases stayed unmatched. This CDR3 spans 13 amino acids. CDR1 and CDR2 from the germline V gene are MNHEY and SMNVEV (reference sequence). The CDR3 sequence: CASSPTGGRTQYF. CDR3 nucleotides: TGTGCCAGCAGCCCGACAGGGGGGAGGACCCAGTACTTC.

This clone was counted a single time. The V gene is TRBV5-1, the J gene TRBJ2-3, with 8 positions matching TRBD2. From germline, CDR1 is SGHRS and CDR2 YFSETQ. The CDR3 extends over 16 amino acids. The ends lost 0 bases at V and 4 bases at J; junction bases unmatched: 7. The CDR3 here is CASSLVGLDRPDTQYF. CDR3 bases: TGCGCCAGCAGCTTGGTGGGACTAGATCGTCCAGATACGCAGTATTTT.

This clone has only a few counts. This chain joins TRBV6-6 and TRBJ1-4; 7 nucleotides align to TRBD1. Trimming at V came to 6 bases and at J to 8 bases, leaving 9 bases not matched to a gene. In germline, CDR1 is MNHNY, CDR2 SVGAGI (reference sequence). The CDR3 runs to 14 residues. CDR3 sequence: CASSRDRAREKLFF. The DNA for the CDR3 is TGTGCCAGCAGCCGTGACAGGGCCCGGGAAAAACTGTTTTTT.

The chain employs TRBV6-5 and TRBJ1-1; no firm D call. Trimming removed 5 bases at V and 2 bases at J, with 9 bases between. Germline CDR1 reads MNHEY; CDR2 reads SVGAGI. This CDR3 is 13 amino acids long. The DNA of the CDR3 is TGTGCCAGCAGTACGACTCCAAACACTGAAGCTTTCTTT. This translates into CASSTTPNTEAFF.

There are a few counts of this clone. Relative to the germline gene, one junction end is altered; a read error may explain this. J is TRBJ2-7 and V is TRBV7-9, with D unclear. The CDR3 is 14 residues long. Germline V gives CDR1 SEHNR, CDR2 FQNEAQ (reference sequence). The CDR3 sequence: CSSSLSRLSYEQYF. The DNA of the CDR3 is TGTTCCAGCAGCCTCAGTAGACTGAGCTACGAGCAGTACTTC.

V is TRBV7-7 and J is TRBJ2-7; weak D call: TRBD2 (5 bases). The CDR3 spans 14 residues. Trimming cost V 5 bases and J 3 bases, with 14 bases left between them. CDR1 and CDR2 from the germline V gene are SSHAT and FNYEAQ (reference sequence). The CDR3 loop reads CASSAGPEGYEQYF. The CDR3 DNA reads as TGTGCCAGCAGCGCCGGGCCCGAGGGCTACGAGCAGTACTTC. Full variable domain (missing parts from reference TRBV7-7 and TRBJ2-7): GAGVSQSPRYKVTKRGQDVTLRCDPISSHATLYWYQQALGQGPEFLTYFNYEAQPDKSGLPSDRFSAERPEGSISTLTIQRTEQRDSAMYRCASSAGPEGYEQYFGPGTRLTVT.

The table lists this clone with a count of one. The rearrangement uses TRBV7-6 and TRBJ2-1, with D perhaps matching TRBD1 (5 bases). The length of the CDR3 is 14 residues. The V end lost 5 bases, the J end lost 9 bases, and 17 bases lay between the germline ends. Germline V CDR1 and CDR2: SGHVS, FNYEAQ. CDR3 amino acids: CASSGRASGGEQFF. The CDR3 nucleotides read TGTGCCAGCAGCGGCAGGGCCTCTGGCGGTGAGCAGTTCTTC.

This clone was seen a single time. V usage is TRBV5-6 and J usage is TRBJ2-7; 8 bases are a match to TRBD1. CDR1 SGHDT and CDR2 YYEEEE come from the germline V gene. The CDR3 has 15 residues. V dropped 4 bases and J dropped 2; count of bases not matched to a gene: 8. CDR3 in DNA: TGTGCCAGCAGCGCGGACAGGGTACTAGCCTACGAGCAGTACTTC. Translation gives CASSADRVLAYEQYF.

The rearrangement links TRBV5-5 to TRBJ1-2, with D unresolved. The CDR3 runs to 16 residues. Looked up from germline, CDR1 is SGHKS and CDR2 is YYEKEE (reference sequence). The ends were cut back, 5 bases at V and 4 bases at J, with 21 bases in the middle. This CDR3 is CASSLREEENFYGYTF. As DNA, the CDR3 is TGTGCCAGCAGTCTGAGGGAAGAGGAAAACTTCTATGGCTACACCTTC.

For this clone: Its ends do not fully match the called genes, so a read error is possible. The rearrangement joins TRBV7-9 to TRBJ2-3; D not resolved. Germline V gene data show CDR1 as SEHNR and CDR2 as FQNEAQ (reference sequence). This CDR3 region has 12 residues. The CDR3 DNA reads TGTTCCAGCAGCTCCCACACAGATACGCAGTATTTT. Its translation is CSSSSHTDTQYF.

The chain carries TRBV18 and TRBJ2-2; D is possibly TRBD2 (5 bases). Germline CDR1 is KGHSH and CDR2 is LQKENI. The CDR3 contains 12 residues. Trimming removed 3 bases from V and 7 bases from J, with 6 bases in between. As DNA, the CDR3 is TGTGCCAGCTCACCCCGGGGCGGGGAGCTGTTTTTT. Protein product: CASSPRGGELFF.

The rearrangement links TRBV7-2 to TRBJ1-3; D possibly corresponds to TRBD1 (6 bases). Germline CDR1 reads SGHTA; CDR2 reads FQGNSA. There are 16 residues in the CDR3. Trimming shortened V by 1 base and J by 2 bases, and 12 bases separated the two germline ends. In DNA form, the CDR3 reads TGTGCCAGCAGCTTAGTAGGGGGGGGTACTGGAAACACCATATATTTT. Protein: CASSLVGGGTGNTIYF.